This T cell receptor beta chain was obtained from a study of cytomegalovirus exposure and HLA in healthy donors (dated by TCRdb to the late 2010s). Broadly, across the study: In an earlier analysis of roughly 500 of the donors, less than 350 Gb of sequence data and some 120 million unique TCR beta sequences from roughly 200 million T cells were reported. An early release covering roughly 600 HLA-typed donors comprised about 300 gigabases of sequencing data and tens of millions of unique TCR sequences. Among the roughly 400 genotyped donors, around 81% belonged to the genetic ancestry cluster associated with self-reported Caucasian donors. The study was designed to test whether signatures of past pathogen exposure could be identified by cataloging public T cell receptors. The T cell repertoires of 670 or so subjects were profiled by immunosequencing and related to cytomegalovirus serostatus. Besides the first cohort of roughly 700 subjects, a separate validation cohort made up of roughly 120 different subjects was used. The study combined high-throughput TCR immunosequencing, statistical association of individual TCRs with disease status, and machine learning to predict cytomegalovirus infection status. To study patterns of TCR occurrence, a later analysis re-analyzed previously published TCR beta repertoires from more than 550 donors and added high-resolution HLA genotyping. The later analysis used no new phenotypic data to find candidate immune exposures, relying instead on TCR beta sequences and their occurrence across donors. In an earlier analysis of 587 of the donors, high-throughput TCR beta sequencing was used to judge whether each TCR beta V gene segment behaved as functional or pseudogenic. Donor age, sex, ethnicity and CMV serostatus were compiled together with the repertoire data. A later genetic analysis used genome-wide SNP genotypes for about three fifths of the 666 donors, treating that subset as a discovery cohort. All discovery cohort repertoires had been generated on a single sequencing platform. HLA typing covered class I and class II loci at four-digit resolution. Typing coverage varied by locus: roughly 620-640 donors for A, B, C, DRB1 and DQB1; some 520 for DQA1; more than 600 for DPA1; 400 to 480 for DPB1. Roughly five DR-DQ haplotypes were treated as single units for association and clustering because of strong linkage in the cohort. Across 398 genotyped donors of the cohort, an average of approximately 220,000 unique TCR beta nucleotide sequences per donor were sequenced, and roughly a sixth of those sequences were non-productive.

Comments on this clone: Its antigen is unknown. No clone much larger than this one lies a single base away; base qualities are absent.

Preparation of the library involved the immunoSEQ multiplex PCR assay. A mixture of 60 forward primers for TCR Vbeta segments and 13 reverse primers for TCR Jbeta segments was used in the multiplex PCR. A multiplex PCR assay on genomic DNA amplified the CDR3 region of rearranged TCR beta genes. The Illumina HiSeq System was used to sequence the amplified TCR beta libraries as 87-base-pair reads. The authors' analysis ran thus. Across the roughly 700 repertoires, a later analysis counted tens of millions of unique TCR beta chains, roughly 11 million of which were shared by at least two donors. Raw reads were error-corrected and collapsed into unique sequences with a nearest-neighbor algorithm that merged closely related sequences to remove PCR and sequencing errors. V, D and J gene segments were assigned by aligning CDR3 sequences to IMGT reference sequences. For a sequence to be retained, a match of at least six nucleotides was required to both a V gene segment and a J gene segment. Rearrangements were classified as productive when the CDR3 lacked stop codons and remained in frame with V and J, and all other rearrangements were classified as non-productive. CDR3 was defined according to IMGT convention as the region running from the second conserved V-encoded cysteine to the conserved J-encoded phenylalanine. In an earlier analysis of around 600 of the donors, sequences lacking an unambiguous match to a single V gene segment were excluded. An earlier analysis of 450 to 650 of the donors called V segments functional above 56.7% productive rearrangements and segregating when the between-donor standard deviation exceeded 5%. A statistical classification framework was built to diagnose cytomegalovirus status from the catalog of TCR beta chain sequences. A later analysis assigned V and J genes by comparing TCR nucleotide sequences with IMGT/GENE-DB human TR gene sequences. Using the TCRdist pipeline, a later analysis assigned CDR3 sequences along with most-parsimonious VDJ recombination scenarios. In a later analysis, each TCR beta chain was defined by its CDR3 amino acid sequence together with its V-gene family, and reads lacking a unique V-gene family were excluded. As a way to deal with suspected cross-contamination and a sequencing artifact, a later analysis dropped approximately 570 nucleotide sequences that were highly shared and had low generation probability. In a later analysis, a clonal expansion index for each public chain was calculated from normalized within-repertoire ranks of inferred template counts. In a later analysis, generation probabilities were computed using a VDJ recombination model fitted to out-of-frame rearrangements, and the results were checked against IGoR. A later analysis scored TCR-TCR, TCR-HLA and TCR-CMV co-occurrence with hypergeometric tests, applying a repertoire-size bias correction to TCR pairs. To estimate false discovery rates, a later analysis permuted the HLA or CMV assignments 20 times. In a later analysis, co-occurring TCRs were grouped using DBSCAN, and TCRdist sequence similarity was added for clustering within HLA-allele-positive subsets. Co-occurrence clustering excluded repertoires with fewer than 30,000 or more than 120,000 public chains, plus five with anomalous nucleotide sharing. As stored in TCRdb, this immuneACCESS dataset retains in-frame rearrangements with V and J assigned. A fraction of the clones does not appear; measured against another copy, unresolved V genes explain less than half of the discrepancy, and the remainder lacks a known reason. V, J and clone size are those of that table, while D and trimming were read from the DNA. For this sample the table gives 70,000 to 95,000 clones, of which around 79% were detected only once. The ten largest make up over 12% of the sample.

Results and caveats for the whole study, not just this receptor: Three of the identified cytomegalovirus-associated TCR beta chains were confirmed in vitro to be specific for cytomegalovirus antigens. In a later analysis, HLA-associated TCR beta chains were found to be more clonally expanded and to have lower generation probabilities than equally common non-associated chains. HLA typing was unavailable for some donors at each locus, so association tests used only the typed subset. Because the 87-base-pair reads could not distinguish some IMGT-functional V segments, including TRBV6-2 and TRBV6-3, those segments were excluded. Correlated functional status among segregating V segments might reflect linkage disequilibrium, but an unknown experimental factor could not be ruled out. While some public TCRs were present in many individuals, most TCR sequences turned up only very rarely across donors. In a later analysis, about 17,000 TCR beta sequences were associated with specific HLA alleles at a false discovery rate of 0.05. Assigning TCR associations to individual alleles was difficult when HLA alleles, especially DR and DQ, strongly co-occurred. Several of the top co-occurrence clusters appeared to be linked to parvovirus B19, influenza, CMV and Epstein-Barr virus, according to a later analysis. Sequencing depth was assumed to be roughly uniform across donors in the presence/absence analyses, though that assumption may not hold. The study listed 164 TCR beta chains as associated with cytomegalovirus. In a later analysis, the rate of TCR association differed among HLA loci, with DRB1 alleles having the most associated TCRs and HLA-C alleles having the fewest. A further reported finding was that TCR beta sequences accurately predicted the HLA-A and HLA-B alleles for most subjects in the first cohort. The earlier analysis of 450 to 700 of the donors excluded seventeen rarely observed V segments, including chromosome 9 orphons, because counts were too low. Compared with the approximately 600-donor mean, donors in an Asian-associated ancestry cluster had fewer N-insertions in productive TCRs, according to a later genetic analysis. A cluster of highly shared sequence variants was judged likely to be a technical artifact of the sequencing pipeline. This cohort had only TCR beta chains sequenced, and the lack of alpha or paired-chain data limited which features could be detected. In a later analysis, most CMV-associated TCR beta chains were found to appear HLA-restricted, with HLA associations seemingly driven largely by CMV exposure. The only immune exposure information available for the cohort was CMV serostatus. Broadly in line with IMGT annotations, most TCR beta V segments showed up in productive rearrangements about 87% or about 30% of the time in an earlier analysis of around 600 of the donors. In both the original and validation cohorts, the classifier was reported to diagnose cytomegalovirus status with high specificity and sensitivity. The authors suggested that the approach could potentially be generalized to other disease states and immunological phenotypes. V-gene and J-gene trimming of TCR beta chains was associated with a missense DCLRE1C variant in a later genetic analysis, and the association was replicated in an independent cohort.

The CDR3, from cysteine to phenylalanine, totals 14 residues. CDR3 DNA is the only sequence kept; it has 42 bases, read in frame from the first base. V drops 6 bases and J drops 1 base, leaving 12 bases in between. CDR1 and CDR2, looked up from the germline V gene, are MNHNS and SASEGT. The cohort consisted of some 730 healthy bone marrow donors. Cohort members were all nominally healthy when sampled, although unrecorded immune exposures were likely present. The donor tested CMV seropositive and was one of the 289 seropositive cohort members. A peripheral blood sample was collected from each donor, and TCR beta sequencing was performed on peripheral blood mononuclear cells. The Qiagen DNeasy Blood Extraction Kit was used to extract genomic DNA from the blood cell samples.

The V gene is TRBV6-1 and the J gene is TRBJ1-1; D gene: possibly TRBD1, on 6 matching bases. The clonotype comes from a woman in her 40s in good health and CMV-seropositive. The specimen sequenced was PBMCs. For the CDR3, the sequence is CASRAGTSNTEAFF. The DNA reads TGTGCCAGCAGGGCCGGGACATCGAACACTGAAGCTTTCTTT.